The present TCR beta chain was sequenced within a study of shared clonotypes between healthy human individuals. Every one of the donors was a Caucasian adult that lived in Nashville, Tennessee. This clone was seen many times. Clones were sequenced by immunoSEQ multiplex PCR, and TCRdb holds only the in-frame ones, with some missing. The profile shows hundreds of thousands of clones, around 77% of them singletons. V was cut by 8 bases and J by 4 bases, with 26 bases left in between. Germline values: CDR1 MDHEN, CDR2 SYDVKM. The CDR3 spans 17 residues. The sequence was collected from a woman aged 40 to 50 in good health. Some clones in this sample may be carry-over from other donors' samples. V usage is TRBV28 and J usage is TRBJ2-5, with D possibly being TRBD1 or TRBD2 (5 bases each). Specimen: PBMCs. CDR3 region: CASRPLVHGMGVETQYF. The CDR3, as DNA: TGTGCCAGCCGTCCCCTTGTTCATGGCATGGGGGTAGAGACCCAGTACTTC.